Below, 14 T cell receptor beta chains from the same sample are listed, as sequenced in a study of T-cell reconstitution after alpha-beta-depleted transplantation in children. Unique molecular identifiers tagged the TCRbeta library. TCRdb recomputed calls from the PCR reads with MiXCR, one row per CDR3 protein. The sample shows some 200,000 distinct CDR3 sequences, approximately 9% of them seen only once. Material: PBMCs from the stem cell graft donor, obtained from the stem cell graft. The receptor source for this set is a human donor who donated a stem cell graft to a child with acute lymphoblastic leukemia.

This clonotype was seen many times. CDR3 sequence reads: CSARLAGYNEQFF. The DNA for the CDR3 is TGCAGTGCTAGACTAGCGGGGTACAATGAGCAGTTCTTC. The chain employs TRBV20-1 and TRBJ2-1; 9 bases match TRBD2. Germline V lookup: CDR1 DFQATT, CDR2 SNEGSKA (reference sequence). CDR3 length equals 13 residues. With 2 bases clipped from V and 4 bases from J, the junction kept 0 bases outside the gene matches.

This clonotype was detected many times. The V call is TRBV20-1, the J call TRBJ2-3; 7 bases match TRBD2. The V segment lost 6 bases and the J segment 2 bases; nucleotides outside the gene matches: 5. The length of the CDR3 is 13 residues. Germline assignment: CDR1 DFQATT and CDR2 SNEGSKA (reference sequence). The chain's CDR3 is CSAPGGVTDTQYF. For the CDR3, the DNA is TGCAGTGCCCCTGGGGGGGTCACAGATACGCAGTATTTT.

The rearrangement links TRBV6-5 to TRBJ2-5; TRBD1 or TRBD2 may be the D gene (5 bases each). This CDR3 is 15 amino acids long. Trimming removed 4 bases from V and 0 bases from J, with 12 bases in between. Germline values: CDR1 MNHEY, CDR2 SVGAGI. The CDR3 nucleotides read TGTGCCAGCAGTTTGGGCTGGGGGAACCAAGAGACCCAGTACTTC. This translates into CASSLGWGNQETQYF.

The chain employs TRBV10-2 and TRBJ2-1; TRBD2 matches 8 bases. V lost 6 bases to trimming and J lost 5 bases; unmatched junction nucleotides: 6. CDR3 length: 14 residues. Per germline, CDR1 WSHSY and CDR2 SAAADI. Here the CDR3 reads CASRAGGEDNEQFF. Written as DNA, the CDR3 is TGCGCCAGCAGGGCGGGGGGCGAGGACAATGAGCAGTTCTTC.

A few counts support this clonotype. This chain connects TRBV5-1 to TRBJ2-1, with D hard to call. The CDR3 length is 12 residues. CDR1 SGHRS and CDR2 YFSETQ come from the germline V gene. V was shortened by 4 bases and J by 3 bases, with 5 bases between the two germline ends. CDR3 in DNA: TGCGCCAGCAGCGTAGACTACAATGAGCAGTTCTTC. Protein sequence: CASSVDYNEQFF.

The chain combines TRBV18 with TRBJ2-2; weak D call: TRBD2 (6 bases). The germline CDR1 and CDR2 sequences are KGHSH and LQKENI. The CDR3 runs 18 residues. V lost 2 bases to trimming and J lost 1 base, with 17 bases between them. This CDR3 is CASSPFRPGLMNTGELFF. CDR3 nucleotides: TGTGCCAGCTCACCATTTCGTCCGGGACTGATGAACACCGGGGAGCTGTTTTTT.

This clonotype was counted between two and nine times. The CDR3 DNA reads TGCAGCGTGTCCGGGACAGGGGGTGCCAATACTAACTATGGCTACACCTTC. As protein: CSVSGTGGANTNYGYTF. The chain couples TRBV29-1 to TRBJ1-2; TRBD1 aligns across 11 bases. The CDR3 consists of 17 residues. The germline V gene has CDR1 SQVTM and CDR2 ANQGSEA. The V gene end was trimmed by 6 bases and the J gene end by 0 bases; junction bases not matched to a gene: 12. Variable domain in full (rest from reference TRBV29-1 and TRBJ1-2): SAVISQKPSRDICQRGTSLTIQCQVDSQVTMMFWYRQQPGQSLTLIATANQGSEATYESGFVIDKFPISRPNLTFSTLTVSNMSPEDSSIYLCSVSGTGGANTNYGYTFGSGTRLTVV.

This clonotype was recorded at least ten times. The chain uses TRBV4-3 and TRBJ2-7; D ambiguous. CDR1 and CDR2 from the germline V gene are LGHNA and YSLEER. The CDR3 is 14 amino acids. The V and J ends lost 3 bases and 0 bases respectively, with 9 bases between them. The CDR3 DNA reads as TGCGCCAGCAGCCAGTCGTTGAGCTCCTACGAGCAGTACTTC. Translating gives CASSQSLSSYEQYF.

V usage is TRBV3-1 and J usage is TRBJ2-2, with no clear D. Between the trimmed V and J ends, which lost 1 base and 9 bases, there was a span of 6 bases. This CDR3 region has 12 residues. CDR1 and CDR2 from the germline V gene are LGHDT and YNNKEL (reference sequence). This CDR3 is CASSQVLRELFF. CDR3 nucleotide sequence: TGTGCCAGCAGCCAAGTTTTGCGGGAGCTGTTTTTT.

This clonotype was picked up many times. The gene calls are TRBV24-1 and TRBJ2-6, with 8 bases matching TRBD1. The germline CDR1 and CDR2 sequences are KGHDR and SFDVKD. This CDR3 comprises 18 residues. J was trimmed by 2 bases and V by 2 bases; bases with no gene match: 7. Here the CDR3 reads CATSDSLGQATGANVLTF. In DNA, the CDR3 is TGTGCCACCAGTGATTCCTTGGGACAGGCAACTGGGGCCAACGTCCTGACTTTC.

This clonotype appeared many times. This chain connects TRBV5-5 to TRBJ1-2, with 9 bases lining up with TRBD1. CDR1 is SGHKS, CDR2 YYEKEE, per germline (reference sequence). The CDR3 loop spans 15 amino acids. V lost 2 bases to trimming and J lost 3 bases; unmatched junction nucleotides: 5. Here the CDR3 reads CASSFRDRADYGYTF. DNA for the CDR3: TGTGCCAGCAGCTTCCGGGACAGGGCGGACTATGGCTACACCTTC. The entire variable domain, with the rest obtained from reference TRBV5-5 and TRBJ1-2, is as follows: DAGVTQSPTHLIKTRGQQVTLRCSPISGHKSVSWYQQVLGQGPQFIFQYYEKEERGRGNFPDRFSARQFPNYSSELNVNALLLGDSALYLCASSFRDRADYGYTFGSGTRLTVV.

This clonotype showed up many times. This rearrangement joins TRBV7-8 to TRBJ2-7, with D maybe TRBD1 (5 bases). The CDR3 extends over 13 amino acids. Germline CDR1 SGHVS, CDR2 FQNEAQ. Trimming stripped 4 bases from V and 6 bases from J, with 13 bases between. The CDR3 DNA is TGTGCCAGCAGCTATCGACAGAAGGGCGAGCAGTACTTC. This sequence encodes CASSYRQKGEQYF.

Remarks on this clonotype: Because it lacks the conserved phenylalanine or tryptophan at the end, this CDR3 is likely a read error. The DNA for the CDR3 is TGTGCCAGCAGCTTAGTGAGCACCGGGAAAACCGAAGCTTTCTGT. Translation gives CASSLVSTGKTEAFC. The V and J genes are TRBV11-2 and TRBJ1-1; D is unclear. Germline V gives CDR1 SGHAT, CDR2 FQNNGV. Trimming shortened V by 1 base and J by 8 bases, and 17 bases separated the two germline ends. The CDR3 covers 15 residues.

V gene TRBV7-9 combines with J gene TRBJ2-3; 7 bases fit TRBD2. With 4 bases clipped from V and 7 bases from J, the junction kept 11 bases outside the gene matches. This CDR3 has 15 residues. Germline lookup yields CDR1 SEHNR and CDR2 FQNEAQ (reference sequence). The CDR3 nucleotides are TGTGCCAGCAGCTCCCCTAGCGGACTCATCTATACGCAGTATTTT. Its translation is CASSSPSGLIYTQYF.